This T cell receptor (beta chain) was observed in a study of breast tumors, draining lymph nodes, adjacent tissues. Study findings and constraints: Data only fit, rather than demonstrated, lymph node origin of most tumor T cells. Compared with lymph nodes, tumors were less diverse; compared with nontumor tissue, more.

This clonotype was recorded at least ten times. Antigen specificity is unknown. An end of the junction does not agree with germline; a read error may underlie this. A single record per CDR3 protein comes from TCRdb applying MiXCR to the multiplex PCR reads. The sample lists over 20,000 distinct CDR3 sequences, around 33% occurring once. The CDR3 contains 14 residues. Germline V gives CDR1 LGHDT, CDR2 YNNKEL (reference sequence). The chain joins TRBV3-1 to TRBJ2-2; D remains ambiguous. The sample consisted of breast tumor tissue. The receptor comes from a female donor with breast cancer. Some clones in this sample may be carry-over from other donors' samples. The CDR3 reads CASTQLGSPGELFF. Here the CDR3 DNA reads TGTGCCAGCACCCAACTCGGCAGCCCCGGGGAGCTGTTTTTT.